The clone carrying this T cell receptor beta chain was counted a single time. Original processing notes: Researchers report that nucleated cell counts were estimated from reference gene primer amplification. Generated by immunoSEQ multiplex PCR, the TCRdb table keeps only in-frame clones and is missing some. V, J and clone size reflect that table, while D and trimming were determined from the DNA. The repertoire has 150,000 or so clones, 85% to 90% of them found once; the top ten carry 6% to 7%. This CDR3 has 18 residues. Germline-derived CDR1 and CDR2 are SGHRS and YFSETQ. With 0 bases clipped from V and 4 bases from J, the junction kept 14 bases outside the gene matches. These data are taken from a study of blood T cell repertoires in COVID-19. Study-level background: Acute and convalescent COVID-19 specimens originated in the United States, Italy and Spain. T cells, B-cell-depleted T cells, or PBMCs supplied cDNA or gDNA.

V usage is TRBV5-1 and J usage is TRBJ2-5, with 8 nucleotides matching TRBD2. The clonotype originates from a man aged 80 or over with acute or convalescent COVID-19. The sequenced material came from peripheral blood. The CDR3 spells CASSLARAGLDRRETQYF. The CDR3 DNA is TGCGCCAGCAGCTTGGCCAGGGCGGGACTAGACCGAAGAGAGACCCAGTACTTC.